What follows describes a single TCR beta chain. The PCR used 60 Vbeta and 13 Jbeta primers. Sequencing used immunoSEQ multiplex PCR; TCRdb keeps in-frame clones, though not all of them. The sample records approximately 140,000 clones, around 83% being singletons. This sample was included in a study of cytomegalovirus exposure and HLA in healthy donors. Study as a whole: Sequencing of 150 million to 200 million T cells in an earlier analysis found around 120 million unique TCR beta sequences.

The CDR3 is 15 amino acids. Germline V gene data show CDR1 as SGHAT and CDR2 as FQDESV (reference sequence). The ends lost 5 bases at V and 4 bases at J; junction bases unmatched: 7. The V gene is TRBV11-1, the J gene TRBJ2-2; 7 bases map to TRBD2. The source material was PBMCs. This TCR was sampled from a male donor in good health and CMV-seropositive. CDR3 sequence: CASSLGLEGTGELFF. The CDR3 nucleotides read TGTGCCAGCAGCCTAGGACTAGAAGGCACCGGGGAGCTGTTTTTT.